The rows below give T cell receptor beta chains drawn from one sample of a study of blood T cell repertoires in COVID-19. The protocol was immunoSEQ multiplex PCR, while the TCRdb copy is restricted to in-frame clones and leaves out a portion. The sample has about 240,000 clones; more than 75% are singletons. Source material: PBMCs or T cells enriched from blood (not recorded which). Receptors were obtained from a woman aged 40 to 49 with acute COVID-19. Each CDR3 is given with its conserved first and last residue.

>TRBJ2-5|TRBV5-1
CASSSAGGQETQYF
>TRBJ1-1|TRBV5-1
CASSPETGATNTEAFF
>TRBJ2-6|TRBV15
CATNDDRGSGANVLTF
>TRBJ2-3|TRBV19
CASSSYRTGRADTQYF
>TRBJ2-1|TRBV6-5
CASSHYGDSSYNEQFF
>TRBJ2-1|TRBV15
CATSRDSQGRNEQFF
>TRBJ2-1|TRBV15
CATSRVGTSGIDEQFF
>TRBJ2-2|TRBV12-3/TRBV12-4
CASSSLGGELFF
>TRBJ1-2|TRBV21-1
CASSFDRREDTF
>TRBJ2-3|TRBV19
CASSISLGRPPDTQYF
>TRBJ2-2|TRBV9
CASSGVSGRDTGELFF
>TRBJ2-1|TRBV19
CASSASSGLGSSEQFF
>TRBJ2-1|TRBV7-9
CASSFLSGTSYNEQFF
>TRBJ1-1|TRBV7-9
CASSPGVMNTEAFF
>TRBJ2-1|TRBV24-1
CATSDADRGHEQFF
>TRBJ1-1|TRBV29-1
CSVGRFGVNTEAFF
>TRBJ2-5|TRBV12-3/TRBV12-4
CATIAETQYF
>TRBJ1-1|TRBV5-4
CASQTVMNTEAFF
>TRBJ1-3|TRBV6-6
CASSYHLSSGNTIYF
>TRBJ2-1|TRBV3-1/TRBV3-2
CASSQVAGSYNEQFF
>TRBJ1-1|TRBV29-1
CSVEGFSNTEAFF
>TRBJ1-1|TRBV14
CASSRGGQGNNEAFF
>TRBJ1-4|TRBV27
CASSPFAGVTEKLFF